These 15 T cell receptor beta chains share one sample of origin, sequenced in a study of human T cells and chemical hapten exposure. Time point denoted: pre-sensitization, week 0. The sample's treatment: therapeutic diphenylcyclopropenone sensitization with weekly scalp DPC. TCRdb re-derived calls from the RACE reads in MiXCR, one entry per CDR3 protein. This sample has approximately 320,000 distinct CDR3 sequences, with 4.5% to 7% found just once. Source: whole blood, taken in connection with sensitization to the hapten diphenylcyclopropenone (DPC). Receptors were obtained from a woman younger than 35 with alopecia areata. Some clones in this sample may be carry-over from other donors' samples.

This clonotype was counted a few times. This rearrangement joins TRBV12-3 or TRBV12-4 to TRBJ1-3; no reliable D call. The CDR3 loop spans 17 amino acids. The V end was cut by 6 bases, the J end by 0 bases, with 18 bases between. CDR3 sequence reads: CASRLPGGSLSGNTIYF. For the CDR3, the DNA is TGTGCCAGCAGACTCCCCGGCGGCTCTCTCTCTGGAAACACCATATATTTT.

This clonotype was seen more than once but under ten times. The rearrangement joins TRBV7-6 to TRBJ1-4; 7 nucleotides align to TRBD1. CDR3 size: 15 residues. Germline V gene data show CDR1 as SGHVS and CDR2 as FNYEAQ. J lost 5 bases, V lost 6 bases, and 9 bases had no gene match. The DNA of the CDR3 is TGTGCCAGCAGATATACTGACAGGGAAAATGAAAAACTGTTTTTT. Protein product: CASRYTDRENEKLFF.

This clonotype was seen only a few times. This chain joins TRBV28 and TRBJ2-7; D uncertain. The CDR3 length is 13 residues. Germline CDR1 is MDHEN and CDR2 is SYDVKM. Trimming stripped 3 bases from V and 12 bases from J, with 18 bases between. As DNA, the CDR3 is TGTGCCAGCAGTTTCGCGGTTTTGGGAAGGAGGTACTTC. Translating gives CASSFAVLGRRYF.

This clonotype came up many times. J is TRBJ1-3 and V is TRBV18, with D possibly matching TRBD1 (6 bases). The CDR3 covers 16 residues. Trimming pared 3 bases from V and 3 bases from J, leaving 15 bases between. Germline CDR1 reads KGHSH; CDR2 reads LQKENI. The CDR3 loop reads CASSPPRGLVGNTIYF. The CDR3 DNA reads as TGTGCCAGCTCACCCCCCCGGGGGCTAGTTGGAAACACCATATATTTT. The whole variable domain, filled in from reference TRBV18 and TRBJ1-3, reads NAGVMQNPRHLVRRRGQEARLRCSPMKGHSHVYWYRQLPEEGLKFMVYLQKENIIDESGMPKERFSAEFPKEGPSILRIQQVVRGDSAAYFCASSPPRGLVGNTIYFGEGSWLTVV.

This clonotype was found many times. The chain has TRBV7-2 and TRBJ1-6; D gene unclear. The CDR3 totals 18 residues. Germline CDR1 SGHTA, CDR2 FQGNSA. Trimming removed 5 bases at V and 6 bases at J, with 23 bases between. The CDR3 loop reads CASSERAAGAQFNSPLHF. The CDR3, as DNA: TGTGCCAGCAGCGAGCGAGCGGCTGGAGCCCAGTTTAATTCACCCCTCCACTTT.

Many counts were recorded for this clonotype. This sequence joins TRBV7-8 and TRBJ1-2; D uncertain. Trimming shortened V by 2 bases and J by 5 bases, and 9 bases separated the two germline ends. This CDR3 has 13 amino acids. Germline values: CDR1 SGHVS, CDR2 FQNEAQ. The CDR3 is CASSLKFWYGYTF. DNA of the CDR3: TGTGCCAGCAGCTTAAAGTTCTGGTATGGCTACACCTTC. Full variable domain (missing parts from reference TRBV7-8 and TRBJ1-2): GAGVSQSPRYKVAKRGQDVALRCDPISGHVSLFWYQQALGQGPEFLTYFQNEAQLDKSGLPSDRFFAERPEGSVSTLKIQRTQQEDSAVYLCASSLKFWYGYTFGSGTRLTVV.

This clonotype was counted ten times or more. The chain combines TRBV6-5 with TRBJ2-2; TRBD1 is a possible D gene (6 bases). Per germline, CDR1 MNHEY and CDR2 SVGAGI. V was clipped by 7 bases and J by 0 bases, with 15 bases between them. CDR3 length equals 16 residues. CDR3 bases: TGTGCCAGCACCCCTATTGGGACACCGAACACCGGGGAGCTGTTTTTT. It encodes CASTPIGTPNTGELFF.

The chain recombines TRBV9 with TRBJ1-6, with 8 bases identical to TRBD1. The length of the CDR3 is 15 residues. With 3 bases clipped from V and 9 bases from J, the junction kept 8 bases outside the gene matches. Germline CDR1 is SGDLS and CDR2 is YYNGEE. In DNA, the CDR3 is TGTGCCAGCAGCGAGCAGGGGGCCGGTCTTTCACCCCTCCACTTT. As protein: CASSEQGAGLSPLHF. The full variable domain, in which reference TRBV9 and TRBJ1-6 provide the parts outside the CDR3, is DSGVTQTPKHLITATGQRVTLRCSPRSGDLSVYWYQQSLDQGLQFLIQYYNGEERAKGNILERFSAQQFPDLHSELNLSSLELGDSALYFCASSEQGAGLSPLHFGNGTRLTVT.

Many counts were recorded for this clonotype. V usage is TRBV6-6 and J usage is TRBJ1-4; TRBD1 agrees at 10 bases. Germline assignment: CDR1 MNHNY and CDR2 SVGAGI (reference sequence). The CDR3 length is 14 residues. V was clipped by 6 bases and J by 5 bases; unmatched bases: 3. The CDR3 is CASSVGQGNEKLFF. In DNA, the CDR3 is TGTGCCAGCAGCGTGGGACAGGGGAATGAAAAACTGTTTTTT.

This clonotype was seen at least ten times. The chain joins TRBV2 to TRBJ2-3; D is unclear. The V and J ends lost 2 bases and 4 bases respectively, with 10 bases between them. This CDR3 comprises 14 residues. Germline lookup yields CDR1 SNHLY and CDR2 FYNNEI. DNA of the CDR3: TGTGCCAGCAGTGAATCGGTAGTTTCAGATACGCAGTATTTT. Translating it yields CASSESVVSDTQYF.

For this clonotype: This clone may be a read error of a much larger clone one base away. The V gene is TRBV7-2, the J gene TRBJ1-1; D is possibly TRBD1 (5 bases). V was pared by 5 bases and J by 0 bases, with 16 bases between. This CDR3 comprises 16 residues. Germline V gives CDR1 SGHTA, CDR2 FQGNSA. Here the CDR3 reads CASSPGAGPLNTEAFF. CDR3 DNA sequence: TGTGCCAGCAGCCCTGGGGCGGGGCCCCTGAACACTGAAGCTTTCTTT.

This clonotype showed up just a few times. The chain uses TRBV11-1 and TRBJ2-7; 10 bases align to TRBD1. The J segment lost 5 bases and the V segment lost 1 base, leaving 5 bases of the junction unmatched. There are 15 residues in the CDR3. Germline CDR1 and CDR2: SGHAT and FQDESV (reference sequence). The CDR3 nucleotides read TGTGCCAGCAGCTTAGAAGGGACAGGGGCAGACGAGCAGTACTTC. Amino acids: CASSLEGTGADEQYF.

The table lists this clonotype with a few counts. The chain employs TRBV6-5 and TRBJ2-2, with 7 nucleotides matching TRBD1. The J segment lost 5 bases and the V segment lost 6 bases, leaving 9 bases of the junction unmatched. The length of the CDR3 is 15 residues. Germline CDR1 reads MNHEY; CDR2 reads SVGAGI. The CDR3 region has the DNA TGTGCCAGCAGCCTGGGACAGCTTATTACCGGGGAGCTGTTTTTT. It codes for CASSLGQLITGELFF.

This clonotype occurred a few times. The CDR3 loop is CATSPSGFLGQPQHF. The DNA for the CDR3 is TGTGCCACCAGCCCCTCAGGGTTTCTCGGACAGCCCCAGCATTTT. This chain links TRBV15 with TRBJ1-5, with D perhaps TRBD1 (5 bases). With 5 bases removed from V and 7 bases from J, the gap between germline ends came to 18 bases. The CDR3 totals 15 residues. CDR1 LNHNV and CDR2 YYDKDF come from the germline V gene (reference sequence).

This clonotype was recorded many times. The chain is built from TRBV6-5 and TRBJ1-1, with D tentatively TRBD1 (6 bases). The germline V and J ends were trimmed by 7 bases and 11 bases, with 23 bases remaining between them. The CDR3 consists of 14 residues. Germline assignment: CDR1 MNHEY and CDR2 SVGAGI. Here the CDR3 DNA reads TGTGCCAGCACCCCAAGGAATCGGGGGGCGGCGGCTTTCTTT. It is translated as CASTPRNRGAAAFF.